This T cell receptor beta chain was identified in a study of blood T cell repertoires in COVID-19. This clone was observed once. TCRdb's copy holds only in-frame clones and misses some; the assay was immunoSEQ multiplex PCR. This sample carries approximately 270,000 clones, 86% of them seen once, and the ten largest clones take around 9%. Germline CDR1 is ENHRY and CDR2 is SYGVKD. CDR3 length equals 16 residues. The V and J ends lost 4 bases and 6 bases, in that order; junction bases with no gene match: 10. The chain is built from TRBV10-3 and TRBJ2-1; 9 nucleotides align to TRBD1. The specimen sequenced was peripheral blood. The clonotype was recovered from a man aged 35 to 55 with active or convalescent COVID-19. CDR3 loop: CAISGLWTGVPNEQFF. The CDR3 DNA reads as TGTGCCATCAGTGGTTTGTGGACAGGGGTTCCCAATGAGCAGTTCTTC.